Listed below are T cell receptor beta chains from one sample, sequenced in a study of metastatic and nonmetastatic thyroid tumors. TCRdb called clones again from the PCR reads with MiXCR. The data contain approximately 24,000 clones, more than 20% of them seen just once; the ten biggest clones take up 70% to 80%. Sequenced: blood. These receptor sequences come from a male donor with papillary thyroid cancer or a benign thyroid nodule (not recorded which). Some clones in this sample may be carry-over from other donors' samples. Both conserved end residues are trimmed from each CDR3. A D gene is named only where the DNA matches it firmly.

V	D	J	CDR3
TRBV5-1	.	TRBJ2-7	ASTPSIALSYEQY
TRBV30	TRBD1	TRBJ1-4	AWGTGTNEKLF
TRBV5-1	TRBD1	TRBJ2-2	ASGTGGLTGELF
TRBV11-2	.	TRBJ2-7	ASSFDRYEQY
TRBV11-2	.	TRBJ2-1	ASSLDRVPPNYNEQF
TRBV28	TRBD1	TRBJ2-7	ASSRSGTGRYEQY
TRBV20-1	.	TRBJ2-2	SARDRPTGELF
TRBV11-2	.	TRBJ2-2	ASRSVSGELF
TRBV6-1	TRBD2	TRBJ2-7	ASRPGLAAYEQY
TRBV19	TRBD1	TRBJ2-7	ASSISLGQGYEQY
TRBV27	TRBD2	TRBJ2-3	ASRKGGTSGTSTDTQY
TRBV20-1	TRBD1	TRBJ2-7	SVPGTGNEQY
TRBV28	.	TRBJ2-3	ASRRGLTDTQY
TRBV15	TRBD1	TRBJ2-2	ATWDRVTGELF
TRBV15	.	TRBJ2-3	STSSSQDTQY
TRBV19	.	TRBJ1-2	ASSIPGAGNYGYT
TRBV28	TRBD1	TRBJ2-7	ASSSTDRVYEQY
TRBV20-1	.	TRBJ1-6	SAREGLPGHSPLH
TRBV6-1	TRBD1	TRBJ2-1	ASSDPGTGNNEQF
TRBV12-3/TRBV12-4	.	TRBJ1-3	ASSETGSSGNTIY
TRBV30	.	TRBJ2-5	AWSVVVTQY
TRBV29-1	TRBD2	TRBJ2-1	SVYLAGGPFNEQF
TRBV15	TRBD2	TRBJ2-7	ATSRDSGGGGYEQY
TRBV14	TRBD2	TRBJ2-1	ASSQPESRAGGYNEQF
TRBV2	.	TRBJ1-1	ASSEGRASTEAF
TRBV18	.	TRBJ2-7	ASSPPTPYEQY
TRBV11-2	.	TRBJ2-1	ASSPSGPFGSYNEQF
TRBV11-2	TRBD1	TRBJ2-2	ASSSYRGPNTGELF
TRBV11-3	TRBD1	TRBJ1-6	ASSLVLGTGHSPLH
TRBV6-2/TRBV6-3	TRBD1	TRBJ2-3	ASSAGTGGFTDTQY
TRBV24-1	.	TRBJ1-5	ATSEAGTSNQPQH
TRBV5-1	.	TRBJ2-7	ASSQSGVSSYEQY
TRBV3-1	.	TRBJ2-7	ASSRTGGRNTYEQY
TRBV10-2	.	TRBJ1-5	ASSEVGNQPQH
TRBV20-1	.	TRBJ1-2	SARDFNYGYT
TRBV19	TRBD1	TRBJ2-5	ASSSGTGELETQY
TRBV6-4	.	TRBJ2-1	ASSDSWGRPYNEQF
TRBV11-1	TRBD1	TRBJ2-7	ASSLLTGSGCEQY
TRBV11-2	.	TRBJ2-1	ASSPVRSYNGQF
TRBV5-6	TRBD2	TRBJ2-3	ASSLSGGARGADTQY
TRBV6-4	.	TRBJ2-2	ASSDNTGELF
TRBV7-9	.	TRBJ2-2	ASSFLGASGELF
TRBV6-1	TRBD2	TRBJ2-1	ASSQTSGSSDEQF
TRBV6-2/TRBV6-3	.	TRBJ2-7	ASSYHPYEQY
TRBV9	.	TRBJ2-7	ASSVWSGDEQY
TRBV28	.	TRBJ2-7	ASLMNREGDEQY
TRBV6-1	TRBD1	TRBJ1-1	ASRAGGRDTEAF
TRBV11-2	.	TRBJ2-7	ASSFSGQAYEQY
TRBV24-1	TRBD2	TRBJ2-1	VTSDHGLAGGRMF
TRBV12-3/TRBV12-4	.	TRBJ2-5	ASSMPASEETQY
TRBV20-1	TRBD1	TRBJ2-7	SASPLLQGTYEQY
TRBV12-3/TRBV12-4	.	TRBJ1-6	ASSTGLSNSPLH
TRBV6-1	TRBD2	TRBJ2-3	ASSGLASGDTQY
TRBV7-8	.	TRBJ2-1	ASSLVVGATYNEQF
TRBV25-1	.	TRBJ2-7	ASRQGPGEQY
TRBV18	.	TRBJ2-7	ASSQRVSYEQY
TRBV6-1	.	TRBJ2-2	ASSHPQGENTGELF
TRBV2	.	TRBJ1-1	ASGGGALNTEAF